Listed below are T cell receptor beta chains from one sample, sequenced in a study of beta chain features in type 1 diabetes. Method: immunoSEQ multiplex PCR; TCRdb's copy keeps in-frame clones and lacks some. The sample contains some 160,000 clones, 7.5% to 10% of which appear only once. Source material: central memory CD4+ T cells from blood. The receptors shown here come from a woman aged 18-29 years in good health. Both conserved end residues are part of each CDR3. D genes are given only for firm matches. Clone size is shown for a subset of rows, as once, few, many or a class of expanded clone.

abundance,j_gene,v_gene,d_gene,CDR3aa,CDR3nt
.,TRBJ1-2,TRBV7-2,.,CASSVGRYGYTF,TGTGCCAGCAGCGTGGGCCGCTATGGCTACACCTTC
few,TRBJ2-3,TRBV11-3,TRBD2,CASSLGLATNTDTQYF,TGTGCCAGCAGCCTAGGACTAGCGACGAACACAGATACGCAGTATTTT
.,TRBJ1-1,TRBV7-9,TRBD1,CASSLGGQGATEAFF,TGTGCCAGCAGCTTAGGGGGACAGGGGGCCACTGAAGCTTTCTTT
few,TRBJ2-5,TRBV7-2,.,CASSRDSLTQYF,TGTGCCAGCAGTCGGGACTCGCTAACCCAGTACTTC
.,TRBJ1-2,TRBV4-1,.,CASSQATGYGYTF,TGCGCCAGCAGCCAAGCAACAGGTTATGGCTACACCTTC
.,TRBJ1-3,TRBV7-9,.,CASRNGVTGNTIYF,TGTGCCAGCAGAAACGGGGTAACTGGAAACACCATATATTTT
few,TRBJ2-1,TRBV29-1,TRBD2,CSVAGTSTNEQFF,TGCAGCGTCGCCGGGACTAGCACCAATGAGCAGTTCTTC
.,TRBJ1-4,TRBV9,.,CASSVGSRVSDEKLFF,TGTGCCAGCAGCGTAGGCTCCAGGGTGTCGGATGAAAAACTGTTTTTT
few,TRBJ2-5,TRBV11-2,.,CASSFTETNQETQYF,TGTGCCAGCAGCTTTACAGAGACTAATCAAGAGACCCAGTACTTC
few,TRBJ1-1,TRBV30,.,CAWSGRGPEAFF,TGTGCCTGGAGCGGGAGGGGACCTGAAGCTTTCTTT
.,TRBJ1-1,TRBV6-5,.,CASSLNRNTEAFF,TGTGCCAGCAGTTTAAACAGGAACACTGAAGCTTTCTTT
few,TRBJ2-7,TRBV29-1,TRBD1,CSVAGQTYEQYF,TGCAGCGTTGCGGGACAGACCTACGAGCAGTACTTC
few,TRBJ1-2,TRBV2,.,CASSLQGDNYGYTF,TGTGCCAGCAGCCTACAGGGAGATAACTATGGCTACACCTTC
few,TRBJ2-2,TRBV7-2,TRBD2,CASELGLAGGELFF,TGTGCCAGCGAACTAGGGCTAGCGGGCGGGGAGCTGTTTTTT
.,TRBJ2-5,TRBV5-1,TRBD1,CASSSKQGIETQYF,TGCGCCAGCAGCTCCAAACAGGGGATAGAGACCCAGTACTTC
few,TRBJ2-7,TRBV29-1,.,CSVLSSYEQYF,TGCAGCGTTCTAAGCTCCTACGAGCAGTACTTC